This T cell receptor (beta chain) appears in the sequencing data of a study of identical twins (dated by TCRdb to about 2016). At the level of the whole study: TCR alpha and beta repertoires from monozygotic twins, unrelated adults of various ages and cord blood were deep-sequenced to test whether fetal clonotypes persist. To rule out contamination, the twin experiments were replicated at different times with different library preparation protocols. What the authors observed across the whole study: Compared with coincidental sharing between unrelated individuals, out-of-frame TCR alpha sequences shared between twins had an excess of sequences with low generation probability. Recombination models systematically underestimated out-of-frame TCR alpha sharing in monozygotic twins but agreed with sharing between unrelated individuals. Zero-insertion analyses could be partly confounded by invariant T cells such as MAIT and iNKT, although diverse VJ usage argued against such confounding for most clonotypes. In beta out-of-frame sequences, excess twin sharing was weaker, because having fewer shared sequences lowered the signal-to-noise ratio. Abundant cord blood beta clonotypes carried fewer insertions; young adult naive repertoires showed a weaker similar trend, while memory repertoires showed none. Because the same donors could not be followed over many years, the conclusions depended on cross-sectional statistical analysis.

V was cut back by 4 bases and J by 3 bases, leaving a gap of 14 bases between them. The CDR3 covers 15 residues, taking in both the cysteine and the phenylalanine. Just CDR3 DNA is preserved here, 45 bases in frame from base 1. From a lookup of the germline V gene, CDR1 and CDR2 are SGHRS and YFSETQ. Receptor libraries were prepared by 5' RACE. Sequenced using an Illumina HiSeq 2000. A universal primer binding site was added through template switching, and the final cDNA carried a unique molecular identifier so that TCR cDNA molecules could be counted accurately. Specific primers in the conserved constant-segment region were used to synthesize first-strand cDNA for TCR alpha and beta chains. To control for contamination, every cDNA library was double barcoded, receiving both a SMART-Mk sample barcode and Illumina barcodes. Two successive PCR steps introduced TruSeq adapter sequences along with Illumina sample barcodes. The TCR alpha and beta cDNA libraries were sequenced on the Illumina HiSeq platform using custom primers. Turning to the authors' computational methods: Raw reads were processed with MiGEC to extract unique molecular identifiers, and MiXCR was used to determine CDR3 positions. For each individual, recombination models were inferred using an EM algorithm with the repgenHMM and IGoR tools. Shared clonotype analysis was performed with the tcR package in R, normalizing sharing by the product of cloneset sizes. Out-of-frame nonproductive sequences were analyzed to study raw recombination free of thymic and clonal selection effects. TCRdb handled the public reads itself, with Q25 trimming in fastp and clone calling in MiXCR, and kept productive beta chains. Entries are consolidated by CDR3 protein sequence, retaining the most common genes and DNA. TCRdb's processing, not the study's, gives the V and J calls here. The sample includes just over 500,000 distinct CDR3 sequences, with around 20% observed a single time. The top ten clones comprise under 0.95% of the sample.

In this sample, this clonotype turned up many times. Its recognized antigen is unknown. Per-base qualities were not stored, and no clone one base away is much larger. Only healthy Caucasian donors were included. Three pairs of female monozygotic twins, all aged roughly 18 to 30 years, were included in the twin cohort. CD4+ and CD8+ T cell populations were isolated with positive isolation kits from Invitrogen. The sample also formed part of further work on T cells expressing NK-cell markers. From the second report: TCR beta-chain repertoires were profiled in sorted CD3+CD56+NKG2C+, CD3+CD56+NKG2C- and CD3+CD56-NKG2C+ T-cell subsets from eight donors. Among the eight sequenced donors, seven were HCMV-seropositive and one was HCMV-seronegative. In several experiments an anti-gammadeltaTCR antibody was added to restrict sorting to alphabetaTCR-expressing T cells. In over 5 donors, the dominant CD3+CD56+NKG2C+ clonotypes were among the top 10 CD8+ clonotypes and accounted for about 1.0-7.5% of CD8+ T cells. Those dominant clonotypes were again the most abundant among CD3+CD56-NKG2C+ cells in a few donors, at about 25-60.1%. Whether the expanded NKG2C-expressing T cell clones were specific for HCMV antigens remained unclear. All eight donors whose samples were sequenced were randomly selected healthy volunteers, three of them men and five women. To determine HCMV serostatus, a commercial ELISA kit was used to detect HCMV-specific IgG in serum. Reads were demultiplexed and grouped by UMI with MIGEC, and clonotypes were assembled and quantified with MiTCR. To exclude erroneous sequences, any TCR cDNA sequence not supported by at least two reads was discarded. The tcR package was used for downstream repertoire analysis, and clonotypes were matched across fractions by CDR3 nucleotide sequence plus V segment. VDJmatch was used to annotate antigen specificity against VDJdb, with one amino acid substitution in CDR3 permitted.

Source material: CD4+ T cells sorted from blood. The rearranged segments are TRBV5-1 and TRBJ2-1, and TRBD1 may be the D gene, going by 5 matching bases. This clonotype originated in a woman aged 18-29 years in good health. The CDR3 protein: CASSPADRDYNEQFF. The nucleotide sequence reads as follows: TGCGCCAGCAGCCCGGCAGACAGAGACTACAATGAGCAGTTCTTC. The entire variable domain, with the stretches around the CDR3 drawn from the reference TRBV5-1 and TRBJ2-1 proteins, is KAGVTQTPRYLIKTRGQQVTLSCSPISGHRSVSWYQQTPGQGLQFLFEYFSETQRNKGNFPGRFSGRQFSNSRSEMNVSTLELGDSALYLCASSPADRDYNEQFFGPGTRLTVL.